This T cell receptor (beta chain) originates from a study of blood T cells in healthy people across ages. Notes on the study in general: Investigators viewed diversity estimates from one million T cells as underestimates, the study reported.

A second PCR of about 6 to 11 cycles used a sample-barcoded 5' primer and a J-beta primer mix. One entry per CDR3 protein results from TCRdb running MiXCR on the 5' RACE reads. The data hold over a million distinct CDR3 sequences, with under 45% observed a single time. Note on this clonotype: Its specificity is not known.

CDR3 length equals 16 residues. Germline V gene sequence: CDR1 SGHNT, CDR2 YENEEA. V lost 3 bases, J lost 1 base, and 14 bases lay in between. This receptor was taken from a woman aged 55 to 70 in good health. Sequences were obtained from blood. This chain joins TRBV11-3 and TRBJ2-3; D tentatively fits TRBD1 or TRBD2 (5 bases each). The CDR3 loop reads CASSFALGGGTDTQYF. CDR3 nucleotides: TGTGCCAGCAGCTTCGCCCTTGGGGGTGGCACAGATACGCAGTATTTT.